A single sample is the source of the 26 T cell receptor beta chains below, sequenced in a study of cytomegalovirus exposure and HLA in healthy donors (dated by TCRdb to between 2016 and 2019). Libraries were constructed by the immunoSEQ multiplex PCR assay. The multiplex PCR relied on a mix of 60 forward primers for TCR Vbeta segments and 13 reverse primers for TCR Jbeta segments. TCRdb retrieved this table from immuneACCESS and kept in-frame rearrangements only. Not all clones are present; in checked studies, unresolved V genes account for under half, and no reason is known for the remainder. This sample holds about 170,000 clones; roughly 81% were observed only once. The top ten clonotypes cover 2.5% of the sample. The sample comprised PBMCs. The receptors were sampled from a man under 40 in good health and CMV-seropositive.

This chain joins TRBV29-1 and TRBJ1-4, with 7 bases lining up with TRBD1. The junction had 8 bases not matched to a gene; V was cut back by 4 bases and J by 0 bases. This CDR3 region has 16 residues. CDR1 is SQVTM, CDR2 ANQGSEA, per germline. CDR3 region: CSVVDREGSTNEKLFF. Here the CDR3 DNA reads TGCAGCGTTGTAGACAGGGAGGGTTCAACTAATGAAAAACTGTTTTTT.

The chain links TRBV5-1 to TRBJ2-5; tentative D call: TRBD1 (6 bases). Per the germline V gene, CDR1 is SGHRS and CDR2 is YFSETQ. The V gene lost 4 bases and the J gene lost 5 bases, with 15 bases spanning the gap. The CDR3 is 14 amino acids. CDR3 DNA sequence: TGCGCCAGCAGCCTCCTACAGGGTTTGGAGACCCAGTACTTC. This sequence encodes CASSLLQGLETQYF.

The CDR3 region is CASSLAATGGRGGHGYTF. The CDR3 DNA reads TGTGCCAGCAGCTTAGCGGCTACGGGTGGTCGGGGTGGGCATGGCTACACCTTC. The chain combines TRBV7-2 with TRBJ1-2; D remains unclear. CDR3 size: 18 residues. The germline V gene encodes CDR1 SGHTA and CDR2 FQGNSA. Trimming cost V 0 bases and J 6 bases, with 23 bases left between them.

The chain joins TRBV7-2 to TRBJ2-7, with a tentative D call TRBD2 (5 bases). CDR3 length equals 13 residues. V shed 4 bases and J shed 2 bases, with 9 bases lying between them. Germline V gene data show CDR1 as SGHTA and CDR2 as FQGNSA. CDR3 loop: CASSSGGPYEQYF. The CDR3 DNA sequence: TGTGCCAGCAGCTCTGGCGGGCCCTACGAGCAGTACTTC.

V is TRBV5-1 and J is TRBJ2-7; 14 bases align to TRBD2. J was trimmed by 6 bases and V by 4 bases; bases with no gene match: 9. Germline lookup yields CDR1 SGHRS and CDR2 YFSETQ. The CDR3 runs 16 residues. In DNA form, the CDR3 reads TGCGCCAGCAGCCAACAACCGACTAGCGGGAGGGGCGAGCAGTACGTC. Translating it yields CASSQQPTSGRGEQYV.

The rearrangement joins TRBV2 to TRBJ1-5, with a possible D match to TRBD1 (6 bases). The ends were cut back, 7 bases at V and 1 base at J, with 11 bases in the middle. The CDR3 covers 14 residues. Germline-derived CDR1 and CDR2 are SNHLY and FYNNEI. The CDR3 region is CASTGGPSNQPQHF. The DNA for the CDR3 is TGTGCCAGCACGGGGGGCCCGAGCAATCAGCCCCAGCATTTT. Full variable domain (remainder filled in from reference TRBV2 and TRBJ1-5): EPEVTQTPSHQVTQMGQEVILRCVPISNHLYFYWYRQILGQKVEFLVSFYNNEISEKSEIFDDQFSVERPDGSNFTLKIRSTKLEDSAMYFCASTGGPSNQPQHFGDGTRLSIL.

This chain links TRBV15 with TRBJ2-3, with D unclear. The CDR3 is 15 residues long. V lost 5 bases, J lost 4 bases, and 16 bases lay in between. CDR1 LNHNV and CDR2 YYDKDF come from the germline V gene (reference sequence). The CDR3 bases are TGTGCCACCAGCCTCCGTCGAGTGAAAGCAGATACGCAGTATTTT. Its protein is CATSLRRVKADTQYF.

V usage is TRBV5-6 and J usage is TRBJ2-1; a weak D match, TRBD1 (6 bases). CDR3 length: 15 amino acids. V was shortened by 0 bases and J by 0 bases, with 7 bases between the two germline ends. CDR1 is SGHDT and CDR2 is YYEEEE in the germline V gene. The CDR3 protein is CASSLDRVSYNEQFF. CDR3 DNA sequence: TGTGCCAGCAGCTTGGACAGGGTCTCCTACAATGAGCAGTTCTTC. The full variable domain, with the rest looked up from reference TRBV5-6 and TRBJ2-1, is DAGVTQSPTHLIKTRGQQVTLRCSPKSGHDTVSWYQQALGQGPQFIFQYYEEEERQRGNFPDRFSGHQFPNYSSELNVNALLLGDSALYLCASSLDRVSYNEQFFGPGTRLTVL.

The V call is TRBV27, the J call TRBJ2-7; 10 nucleotides align to TRBD1. This CDR3 is 15 amino acids long. The ends lost 6 bases at V and 4 bases at J; junction bases unmatched: 9. CDR1 and CDR2 (germline): MNHEY, SMNVEV (reference sequence). Written as DNA, the CDR3 is TGTGCCAGCAGCCAAACCGGGACAGGGGATTACGAGCAGTACTTC. This codes for CASSQTGTGDYEQYF.

The J gene is TRBJ2-3, the V gene TRBV25-1; D is undetermined. This CDR3 comprises 17 residues. Germline CDR1 is MGHDK and CDR2 is SYGVNS. Trimming left V 2 bases short and J 2 bases short, with 17 bases between. The CDR3 loop is CASSEVIARSNTDTQYF. CDR3 coding DNA: TGTGCCAGCAGTGAAGTAATCGCCCGAAGCAACACAGATACGCAGTATTTT.

This clone has a handful of counts. The chain has TRBV5-4 and TRBJ1-1; 7 positions match TRBD1. This CDR3 is built from 15 residues. J lost 0 bases, V lost 2 bases, and 4 bases had no gene match. Germline V gene lookup returns CDR1 SGHNT and CDR2 YYREEE (reference sequence). The chain's CDR3 is CASSFLDRMNTEAFF. The CDR3 coding sequence is TGTGCCAGCAGCTTTCTGGACAGGATGAACACTGAAGCTTTCTTT.

V gene TRBV9 combines with J gene TRBJ2-3, with TRBD2 identical over 8 bases. The V and J ends lost 4 bases and 3 bases, in that order; junction bases with no gene match: 13. This CDR3 has 17 amino acids. From germline, CDR1 is SGDLS and CDR2 YYNGEE. CDR3 in amino acids: CASSRRGTGLGTDTQYF. The CDR3 coding sequence is TGTGCCAGCAGCCGACGCGGTACGGGACTAGGGACAGATACGCAGTATTTT.

This chain uses TRBV25-1 with TRBJ2-2, with 9 nucleotides matching TRBD1. V shed 7 bases and J 8 bases; nucleotides not matched to a gene: 8. The CDR3 totals 14 residues. The germline CDR1 and CDR2 sequences are MGHDK and SYGVNS. The CDR3 coding sequence is TGTGCCAGCATGGGGACAGGGTGGGGTGGGGAGCTGTTTTTT. Amino acids: CASMGTGWGGELFF.

The chain is built from TRBV2 and TRBJ2-7; possible D gene TRBD1, 7 bases. Germline V gene data show CDR1 as SNHLY and CDR2 as FYNNEI. There are 14 residues in the CDR3. The V end was cut by 6 bases, the J end by 1 base, with 13 bases between. CDR3 coding DNA: TGTGCCAGCAGGGGAGGACAGGTGTCCTACGAGCAGTACTTC. As protein: CASRGGQVSYEQYF.

This clone has just one count. The chain uses TRBV10-3 and TRBJ2-1, with 7 bases matching TRBD2. Germline lookup yields CDR1 ENHRY and CDR2 SYGVKD. The V gene end was trimmed by 4 bases and the J gene end by 3 bases; junction bases not matched to a gene: 9. The CDR3 contains 16 residues. Here the CDR3 DNA reads TGTGCCATCAGTGGTCATGGGAGCGGGGACTACAATGAGCAGTTCTTC. Its translation is CAISGHGSGDYNEQFF.

The genes are TRBV6-1 and TRBJ2-7; weak D call: TRBD1 (6 bases). This CDR3 has 12 residues. Between the trimmed V and J ends, which lost 6 bases and 4 bases, there was a span of 10 bases. The germline CDR1 and CDR2 sequences are MNHNS and SASEGT. The CDR3 here is CASRTGLYEQYF. In DNA, the CDR3 is TGTGCCAGCAGAACAGGGCTTTACGAGCAGTACTTC.

The count of this clone is one. The chain links TRBV11-3 to TRBJ2-2, with TRBD2 matching over 11 bases. CDR3 size: 16 residues. Germline V gene sequence: CDR1 SGHNT, CDR2 YENEEA. After removal of 5 bases from V and 2 bases from J, the junction contained 4 bases not matched to a gene. Written as DNA, the CDR3 is TGTGCCAGCAGCAGACTAGCGGGACTAAACACCGGGGAGCTGTTTTTT. Translated, it gives CASSRLAGLNTGELFF.

The V gene is TRBV4-1, the J gene TRBJ1-2; 8 positions match TRBD1. The CDR3 has 13 residues. CDR1 and CDR2 from the germline V gene are MGHRA and YSYEKL. J was trimmed by 7 bases and V by 4 bases; bases with no gene match: 5. The CDR3 loop reads CASSPGTGRGYTF. DNA of the CDR3: TGCGCCAGCAGCCCCGGGACAGGACGTGGCTACACCTTC.

The J gene is TRBJ2-1, the V gene TRBV30; 8 nucleotides match TRBD2. The V gene's germline CDR1 is GTSNPN and CDR2 SVGIG (reference sequence). The trim removed 1 base at V and 0 bases at J, leaving 5 bases unmatched. CDR3 length equals 16 residues. The CDR3 spells CAWSAGSGSSYNEQFF. The CDR3 nucleotides read TGTGCCTGGAGTGCCGGGAGCGGGAGCTCCTACAATGAGCAGTTCTTC.

A few counts support this clone. This chain links TRBV4-3 with TRBJ1-5; D is possibly TRBD1 (5 bases). Per germline, CDR1 LGHNA and CDR2 YSLEER. The CDR3 covers 14 residues. V lost 1 base to trimming and J lost 5 bases, with 9 bases between them. CDR3 loop: CASSQGRGHQPQHF. CDR3 coding DNA: TGCGCCAGCAGCCAAGGAAGGGGTCATCAGCCCCAGCATTTT.

The V gene is TRBV7-2, the J gene TRBJ2-5, with 14 bases fitting TRBD2. J gave up 2 bases and V 5 bases, and 4 bases lay outside the gene matches. CDR1 SGHTA and CDR2 FQGNSA come from the germline V gene. This CDR3 contains 16 residues. For the CDR3, the DNA is TGTGCCAGCAGCCCTCGACTAGCGGGAGGGCAAGAGACCCAGTACTTC. This codes for CASSPRLAGGQETQYF. The complete variable domain, with remaining parts taken from reference TRBV7-2 and TRBJ2-5, reads GAGVSQSPSNKVTEKGKDVELRCDPISGHTALYWYRQSLGQGLEFLIYFQGNSAPDKSGLPSDRFSAERTGGSVSTLTIQRTQQEDSAVYLCASSPRLAGGQETQYFGPGTRLLVL.

The chain uses TRBV27 and TRBJ2-1; D is ambiguous. The germline V gene has CDR1 MNHEY and CDR2 SMNVEV (reference sequence). This CDR3 spans 13 amino acids. The V end lost 7 bases, the J end lost 1 base, and 8 bases lay between the germline ends. CDR3 in DNA: TGTGCCAGCAAGTCCGGGTCCTACAATGAGCAGTTCTTC. Translation: CASKSGSYNEQFF.

The J gene is TRBJ2-1, the V gene TRBV18; 9 nucleotides agree with TRBD2. Germline V gene sequence: CDR1 KGHSH, CDR2 LQKENI. The CDR3 covers 15 residues. V trimming: 3 bases; J trimming: 7 bases; junction bases outside the gene matches: 7. The CDR3 here is CASSPSAGLANEQFF. CDR3 sequence (DNA): TGTGCCAGCTCACCCTCGGCGGGACTAGCTAATGAGCAGTTCTTC. The variable domain in full, with the rest retrieved from reference TRBV18 and TRBJ2-1, is NAGVMQNPRHLVRRRGQEARLRCSPMKGHSHVYWYRQLPEEGLKFMVYLQKENIIDESGMPKERFSAEFPKEGPSILRIQQVVRGDSAAYFCASSPSAGLANEQFFGPGTRLTVL.

J is TRBJ2-7 and V is TRBV19; TRBD1 matches at 8 bases. This CDR3 contains 15 residues. Germline V gives CDR1 LNHDA, CDR2 SQIVND (reference sequence). V trimming: 6 bases; J trimming: 5 bases; junction bases outside the gene matches: 12. The CDR3, as DNA: TGTGCCAGTAGCCTTACCGGGACAGGAAGGAACGAGCAGTACTTC. Translating gives CASSLTGTGRNEQYF.

This chain uses TRBV27 with TRBJ2-1; the match to TRBD2 covers 10 bases. The CDR3 consists of 16 residues. CDR1 is MNHEY and CDR2 is SMNVEV in the germline V gene (reference sequence). The V and J ends lost 4 bases and 7 bases, in that order; junction bases with no gene match: 10. In DNA, the CDR3 is TGTGCCAGCAGTTCCAGTCTAGCGGGAGAAGAGAATGAGCAGTTCTTC. Translated, it gives CASSSSLAGEENEQFF.

This rearrangement joins TRBV18 to TRBJ2-7, with 8 bases identical to TRBD2. The length of the CDR3 is 13 residues. V shed 3 bases, J shed 3 bases, and the junction held 1 base outside the gene matches. Germline V gene data show CDR1 as KGHSH and CDR2 as LQKENI. The CDR3 spells CASSPGTSYEQYF. CDR3 in DNA: TGTGCCAGCTCACCCGGGACTAGCTACGAGCAGTACTTC.